The sequence of this TCR beta chain was determined in a study of T cell repertoires in ileal Crohn's disease. Study-wide context: Every patient was operated on for stricturing (approximately 60%) or penetrating (approximately 39%) complications.

The CDR3 totals 11 residues. The germline V gene has CDR1 SQVTM and CDR2 ANQGSEA. V dropped 7 bases and J dropped 5 bases, with 11 bases sitting between them. Per sample, roughly 500 nanograms of biopsy DNA were TCRB immunosequenced. Some clones are missing from TCRdb's copy, which holds only in-frame ones; the method was immunoSEQ multiplex PCR. The table records 13,000 to 15,000 clones, around three quarters of them present only once. V is TRBV29-1 and J is TRBJ1-1; a possible D gene is TRBD1 (5 bases). The receptor comes from an adult with Crohn's disease. The source material was ileal tissue. The CDR3 loop reads CSGLQETEAFF. CDR3 in DNA: TGCAGCGGCCTACAGGAAACTGAAGCTTTCTTT. Drawing the rest from reference TRBV29-1 and TRBJ1-1, the complete variable domain is SAVISQKPSRDICQRGTSLTIQCQVDSQVTMMFWYRQQPGQSLTLIATANQGSEATYESGFVIDKFPISRPNLTFSTLTVSNMSPEDSSIYLCSGLQETEAFFGQGTRLTVV.